The 4 T cell receptor beta chains below all came from one sample that was sequenced in a study of cytomegalovirus exposure and HLA in healthy donors. PCR was performed using 60 Vbeta and 13 Jbeta primers. Assay used: immunoSEQ multiplex PCR; TCRdb lists only in-frame clones, some missing. The sample lists some 100,000 clones; more than 75% were seen once. Sequencing was performed on PBMCs. The receptor set was obtained from a woman aged 45 to 65 in good health and CMV-seropositive.

CDR3 bases: TGTGCCAGCAGCTTAGGGACTAGCGGGGGGCTGGGTGGGACCCAGTACTTC. This encodes CASSLGTSGGLGGTQYF. The chain has TRBV11-2 and TRBJ2-5, with 14 bases identical to TRBD2. Germline V lookup: CDR1 SGHAT, CDR2 FQNNGV. This CDR3 has 17 amino acids. V shed 1 base, J shed 7 bases, and the junction held 8 bases outside the gene matches.

The chain recombines TRBV30 with TRBJ2-7; D perhaps matches TRBD1 (6 bases). The CDR3 extends over 13 amino acids. Trimming took off 6 bases at V and 4 bases at J, with 16 bases between the two ends. Germline lookup yields CDR1 GTSNPN and CDR2 SVGIG (reference sequence). The CDR3 nucleotides are TGTGCCTGTCAGGACAGAGCTCGATACGAGCAGTACTTC. Residues: CACQDRARYEQYF.

This clone was picked up one time. V usage is TRBV11-3 and J usage is TRBJ2-3; D is perhaps TRBD1 (6 bases). V was shortened by 1 base and J by 2 bases, with 13 bases between the two germline ends. Germline V gene lookup returns CDR1 SGHNT and CDR2 YENEEA. There are 16 residues in the CDR3. CDR3 sequence: CASSLAAGASTDTQYF. The CDR3 coding sequence is TGTGCCAGCAGCTTAGCCGCAGGGGCCTCCACAGATACGCAGTATTTT. The variable domain in full, completed from reference TRBV11-3 and TRBJ2-3, reads EAGVVQSPRYKIIEKKQPVAFWCNPISGHNTLYWYLQNLGQGPELLIRYENEEAVDDSQLPKDRFSAERLKGVDSTLKIQPAELGDSAVYLCASSLAAGASTDTQYFGPGTRLTVL.

This clone was detected a few times. V is TRBV19 and J is TRBJ1-6; D remains ambiguous. Trimming took off 7 bases at V and 7 bases at J, with 17 bases between the two ends. CDR1 and CDR2 from the germline V gene are LNHDA and SQIVND (reference sequence). This CDR3 is 15 amino acids long. The CDR3: CASKGGYSNNSPLHF. CDR3 nucleotide sequence: TGTGCCAGTAAGGGAGGATACTCTAACAATTCACCCCTCCACTTT.